This TCR beta chain originates from a study of T cell responses to AZD1222 COVID-19 vaccine. Study-wide results and caveats: Without day 14 samples, only post-peak T cell repertoires were studied. Clonal diversity was possibly underestimated, and the donors were mostly white British, with more females.

Sequencing was performed with immunoSEQ multiplex PCR; in TCRdb, only in-frame clones are kept and a portion is missing. The table has more than 95,000 clones, about 87% seen once. The CDR3 totals 13 residues. V lost 5 bases, J lost 4 bases, and 11 bases lay in between. Germline V gene lookup returns CDR1 SQVTM and CDR2 ANQGSEA. This clone has only a few counts. Its specificity is not known. The rearrangement joins TRBV29-1 to TRBJ2-2; D unclear. The sequencing used peripheral blood, collected on day 0 of AZD1222 vaccination. The receptor comes from an adult in good health. CDR3 loop: CSVRLASTGELFF. The CDR3 coding sequence is TGCAGCGTTCGGCTCGCCTCCACCGGGGAGCTGTTTTTT.